The T cell receptor (beta chain) described here comes from a study of CD8+CD57+ T cells in acquired aplastic anemia. This CDR3 is built from 13 residues. The ends lost 10 bases at V and 7 bases at J; junction bases unmatched: 10. Germline CDR1 and CDR2: ENHRY and SYGVKD. Researchers used genomic DNA as the template to profile TCR beta VDJ and CDR3. TCRdb itself ran the reads through MiXCR, one entry per CDR3 protein. There are hundreds of thousands of distinct CDR3 sequences in the sample; 65% to 75% occur only once, and approximately 3.8% lies in the top ten. The J gene is TRBJ1-2, the V gene TRBV10-3, with 9 bases aligning to TRBD1. The TCR originated in a human donor in good health, serving as a control. The specimen sequenced was sorted CD4+, CD8+, or CD8+CD57+ T cells (not recorded which) from PBMCs. The CDR3 loop reads CATRDREESGYTF. The CDR3 DNA sequence: TGTGCCACACGGGACAGGGAGGAAAGTGGCTACACCTTC.